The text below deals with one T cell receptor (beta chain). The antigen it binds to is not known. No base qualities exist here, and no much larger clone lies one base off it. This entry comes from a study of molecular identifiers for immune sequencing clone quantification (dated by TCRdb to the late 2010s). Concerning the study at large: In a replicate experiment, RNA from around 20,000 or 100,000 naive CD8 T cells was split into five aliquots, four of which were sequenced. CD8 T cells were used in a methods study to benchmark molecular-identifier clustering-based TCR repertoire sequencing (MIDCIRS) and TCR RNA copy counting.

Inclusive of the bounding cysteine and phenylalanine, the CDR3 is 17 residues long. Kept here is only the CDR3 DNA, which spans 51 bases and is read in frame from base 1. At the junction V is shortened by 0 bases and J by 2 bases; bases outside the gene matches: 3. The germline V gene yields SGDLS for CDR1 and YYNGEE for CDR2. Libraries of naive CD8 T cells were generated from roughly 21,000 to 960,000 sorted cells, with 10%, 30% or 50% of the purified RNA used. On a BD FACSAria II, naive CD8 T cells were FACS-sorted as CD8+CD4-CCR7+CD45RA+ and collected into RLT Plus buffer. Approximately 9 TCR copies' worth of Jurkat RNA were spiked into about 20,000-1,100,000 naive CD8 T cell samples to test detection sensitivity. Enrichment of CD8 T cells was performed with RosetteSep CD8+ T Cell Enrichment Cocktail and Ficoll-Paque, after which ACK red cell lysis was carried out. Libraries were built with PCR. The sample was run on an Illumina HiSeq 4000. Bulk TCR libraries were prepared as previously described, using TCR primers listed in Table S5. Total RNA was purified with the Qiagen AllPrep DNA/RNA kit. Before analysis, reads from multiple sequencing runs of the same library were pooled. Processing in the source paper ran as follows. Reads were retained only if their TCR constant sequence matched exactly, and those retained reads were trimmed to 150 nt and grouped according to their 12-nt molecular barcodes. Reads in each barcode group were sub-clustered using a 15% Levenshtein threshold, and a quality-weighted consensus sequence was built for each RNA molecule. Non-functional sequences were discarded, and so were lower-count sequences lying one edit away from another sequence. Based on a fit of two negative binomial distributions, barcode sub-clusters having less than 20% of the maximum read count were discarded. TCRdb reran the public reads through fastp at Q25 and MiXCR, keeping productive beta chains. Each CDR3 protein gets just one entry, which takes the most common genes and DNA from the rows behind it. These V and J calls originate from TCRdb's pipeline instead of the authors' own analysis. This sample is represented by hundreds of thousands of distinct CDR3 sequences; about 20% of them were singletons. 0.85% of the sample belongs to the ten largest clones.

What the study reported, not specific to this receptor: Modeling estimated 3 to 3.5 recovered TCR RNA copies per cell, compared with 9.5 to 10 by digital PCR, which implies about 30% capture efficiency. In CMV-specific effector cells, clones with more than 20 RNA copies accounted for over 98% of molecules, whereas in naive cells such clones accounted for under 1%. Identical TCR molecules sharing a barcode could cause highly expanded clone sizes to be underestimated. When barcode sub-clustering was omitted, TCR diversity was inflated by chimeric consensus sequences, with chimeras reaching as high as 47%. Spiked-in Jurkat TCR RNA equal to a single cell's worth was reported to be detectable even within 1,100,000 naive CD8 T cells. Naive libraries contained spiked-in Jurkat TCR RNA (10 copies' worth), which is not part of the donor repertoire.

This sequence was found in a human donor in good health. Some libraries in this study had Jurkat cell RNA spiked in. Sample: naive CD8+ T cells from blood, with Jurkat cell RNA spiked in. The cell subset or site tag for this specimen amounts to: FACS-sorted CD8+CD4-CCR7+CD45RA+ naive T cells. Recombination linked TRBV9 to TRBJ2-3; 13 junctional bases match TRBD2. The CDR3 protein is CASSVEGTSGATDTQYF. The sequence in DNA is TGTGCCAGCAGCGTAGAGGGGACTAGCGGGGCCACAGATACGCAGTATTTT. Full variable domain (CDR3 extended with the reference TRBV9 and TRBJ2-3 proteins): DSGVTQTPKHLITATGQRVTLRCSPRSGDLSVYWYQQSLDQGLQFLIQYYNGEERAKGNILERFSAQQFPDLHSELNLSSLELGDSALYFCASSVEGTSGATDTQYFGPGTRLTVL.